The 25 T cell receptor beta chains in this list originate from one sample, sequenced in a study of T cell responses to AZD1222 COVID-19 vaccine. The protocol was immunoSEQ multiplex PCR, while the TCRdb copy is restricted to in-frame clones and leaves out a portion. The table lists approximately 140,000 clones, 85% to 95% of them singletons. This specimen was peripheral blood, taken on day 0 of AZD1222 vaccination. These receptors all stem from an adult in good health.

V is TRBV7-7 and J is TRBJ2-3, with D tentatively TRBD1 (6 bases). CDR3 size: 13 residues. V was trimmed by 5 bases and J by 5 bases, leaving 11 bases between them. Germline CDR1 SSHAT, CDR2 FNYEAQ (reference sequence). The CDR3 sequence is CASSPLGGDTQYF. The CDR3 DNA is TGTGCCAGCAGCCCCCTAGGGGGAGATACGCAGTATTTT.

This clone was seen a handful of times. The chain links TRBV14 to TRBJ2-1; 7 nucleotides align to TRBD1. Germline V gene lookup returns CDR1 SGHDN and CDR2 FVKESK. The CDR3 spans 21 residues. The V gene end was trimmed by 1 base and the J gene end by 0 bases; junction bases not matched to a gene: 18. CDR3 bases: TGTGCCAGCAGCCAAGCTTCCCCGGACAGGTCATACCTGAGCTCCTACAATGAGCAGTTCTTC. Its translation is CASSQASPDRSYLSSYNEQFF.

The chain joins TRBV11-1 to TRBJ1-1; D is unresolved. CDR3 length: 14 residues. Germline CDR1 SGHAT, CDR2 FQDESV (reference sequence). Trimming shortened V by 0 bases and J by 1 base, and 6 bases separated the two germline ends. In DNA, the CDR3 is TGTGCCAGCAGCTTAGCCCACACGAACACTGAAGCTTTCTTT. Encoded protein: CASSLAHTNTEAFF. The entire variable domain, with the rest obtained from reference TRBV11-1 and TRBJ1-1, is as follows: EAEVAQSPRYKITEKSQAVAFWCDPISGHATLYWYRQILGQGPELLVQFQDESVVDDSQLPKDRFSAERLKGVDSTLKIQPAELGDSAMYLCASSLAHTNTEAFFGQGTRLTVV.

This sequence joins TRBV5-4 and TRBJ1-6; no definite D call. Germline assignment: CDR1 SGHNT and CDR2 YYREEE (reference sequence). The CDR3 sequence is 14 residues long. Trimming removed 1 base at V and 8 bases at J, with 10 bases between. For the CDR3, the DNA is TGTGCCAGCAGCTTGAGTGACACTCATTCACCCCTCCACTTT. It yields the protein CASSLSDTHSPLHF.

This clone was counted only a few times. The V and J genes are TRBV1 and TRBJ1-4; the listed D gene, TRBD1, was not tested against the DNA. TRBV1 is given as a pseudogene. This CDR3 is built from 14 residues. CDR3 residues: CTSSRQTFNEKLFF. In DNA, the CDR3 is TGCACCAGCAGCCGACAGACTTTTAATGAAAAACTGTTTTTT.

V usage is TRBV5-1 and J usage is TRBJ2-3; weak D call: TRBD2 (6 bases). The V end lost 4 bases, the J end lost 2 bases, and 11 bases lay between the germline ends. Germline assignment: CDR1 SGHRS and CDR2 YFSETQ. The CDR3 sequence is 14 residues long. CDR3 DNA sequence: TGCGCCAGCAGCCTTAGGGACTTCACAGATACGCAGTATTTT. It translates to CASSLRDFTDTQYF.

This clone was counted a few times. The chain employs TRBV10-1 and TRBJ1-1; a weak D match, TRBD1 (5 bases). V dropped 0 bases and J dropped 6 bases, with 8 bases sitting between them. The CDR3 sequence is 13 residues long. The germline V gene encodes CDR1 WNHNN and CDR2 SYGVQD (reference sequence). CDR3 amino acids: CASSESETAEAFF. CDR3 bases: TGCGCCAGCAGTGAGTCGGAGACAGCTGAAGCTTTCTTT.

CDR3 DNA sequence: TGTGCCAGCAGTGGCTATGGCTACACCTTC. It translates to CASSGYGYTF. The chain recombines TRBV11-2 with TRBJ1-2; D is unresolved. The CDR3 length is 10 residues. Germline lookup yields CDR1 SGHAT and CDR2 FQNNGV. The V and J ends lost 6 bases and 4 bases respectively, with 3 bases between them.

The chain joins TRBV28 to TRBJ2-7, with TRBD2 as a possible D gene (6 bases). The CDR3 totals 14 residues. Trimming stripped 5 bases from V and 6 bases from J, with 17 bases between. Germline-derived CDR1 and CDR2 are MDHEN and SYDVKM. Here the CDR3 reads CASSIPREYPEQYF. CDR3 nucleotides: TGTGCCAGCAGTATCCCCCGGGAGTACCCCGAGCAGTACTTC.

This sequence joins TRBV19 and TRBJ1-2; D gene ambiguous. The CDR3 totals 11 residues. Germline assignment: CDR1 LNHDA and CDR2 SQIVND (reference sequence). Trimming removed 7 bases from V and 5 bases from J, with 8 bases in between. The CDR3 loop is CASTTGYGYTF. The CDR3 nucleotides read TGTGCCAGTACTACTGGGTATGGCTACACCTTC.

The chain couples TRBV7-7 to TRBJ2-2; D not certain. The CDR3 length is 14 residues. Per germline, CDR1 SSHAT and CDR2 FNYEAQ (reference sequence). V dropped 5 bases and J dropped 7 bases, with 14 bases sitting between them. The CDR3 bases are TGTGCCAGCAGCCGAACCCTCTTAGGCGGGGAGCTGTTTTTT. As protein: CASSRTLLGGELFF.

The chain joins TRBV24-1 to TRBJ1-6; 9 nucleotides agree with TRBD1. Germline V gives CDR1 KGHDR, CDR2 SFDVKD. The CDR3 runs 15 residues. Trimming cost V 2 bases and J 8 bases; bases outside gene matches: 3. CDR3 DNA sequence: TGTGCCACCAGTGATTCCCGGACAGGGGATTCACCCCTCCACTTT. Translated, it gives CATSDSRTGDSPLHF.

This chain connects TRBV7-2 to TRBJ1-2, with a weak D call TRBD1 (6 bases). Trimming removed 1 base from V and 5 bases from J, with 11 bases in between. Germline V gene data show CDR1 as SGHTA and CDR2 as FQGNSA. The CDR3 extends over 14 amino acids. The CDR3 loop reads CASSLVGTNYGYTF. The CDR3 bases are TGTGCCAGCAGCTTAGTAGGGACAAATTATGGCTACACCTTC.

This rearrangement joins TRBV24-1 to TRBJ2-1, with 7 nucleotides matching TRBD2. Trimming cost V 8 bases and J 4 bases; bases outside gene matches: 7. The V gene's germline CDR1 is KGHDR and CDR2 SFDVKD. The length of the CDR3 is 14 residues. The DNA for the CDR3 is TGTGCCACCAAATTTAGGCGGGAGTACAATGAGCAGTTCTTC. It specifies CATKFRREYNEQFF.

The chain links TRBV5-1 to TRBJ1-2; maybe TRBD1 (5 bases). CDR3 length equals 15 residues. Germline loops: CDR1 SGHRS, CDR2 YFSETQ. Trimming took 4 bases from V and 8 from J, leaving 21 bases between them. The CDR3 DNA is TGCGCCAGCAGCGTAAACCGGGACGCAGGGCAGGGCTACACCTTC. It codes for CASSVNRDAGQGYTF.

The chain uses TRBV28 and TRBJ2-3; TRBD2 matches 9 bases. This CDR3 contains 15 residues. Germline CDR1 reads MDHEN; CDR2 reads SYDVKM. The trim removed 8 bases at V and 3 bases at J, leaving 9 bases unmatched. CDR3 loop: CASARGAGGTDTQYF. The CDR3 nucleotides are TGTGCCAGCGCCCGAGGAGCGGGAGGAACAGATACGCAGTATTTT.

The rearrangement uses TRBV11-2 and TRBJ2-1; D unresolved. Trimming took 6 bases from V and 4 from J, leaving 10 bases between them. Per germline, CDR1 SGHAT and CDR2 FQNNGV. This CDR3 region has 13 residues. The CDR3 loop reads CASRLNHYNEQFF. DNA of the CDR3: TGTGCCAGCAGATTGAACCATTACAATGAGCAGTTCTTC.

V gene TRBV12-3 or TRBV12-4 combines with J gene TRBJ2-1; D is unclear. V gave up 8 bases and J gave up 6 bases, with 14 bases separating them. The CDR3 covers 13 residues. In DNA form, the CDR3 reads TGTGCCAGCCTTATCCTAGGTCGCAATGAGCAGTTCTTC. Amino acids: CASLILGRNEQFF.

The chain is built from TRBV9 and TRBJ1-2; D unresolved. Germline V gene lookup returns CDR1 SGDLS and CDR2 YYNGEE. The CDR3 length is 14 residues. Deletions cut 0 bases from V and 2 bases from J, with 8 bases between. CDR3 DNA: TGTGCCAGCAGCGTAGGTCGGAGCAACTATGGCTACACCTTC. Translated: CASSVGRSNYGYTF.

This chain uses TRBV6-6 with TRBJ1-4; D is unresolved. V was trimmed by 4 bases and J by 6 bases, leaving 12 bases between them. Germline-derived CDR1 and CDR2 are MNHNY and SVGAGI (reference sequence). The CDR3 loop spans 14 amino acids. The CDR3: CASSFWAADEKLFF. Written as DNA, the CDR3 is TGTGCCAGCAGTTTCTGGGCAGCCGATGAAAAACTGTTTTTT.

In DNA, the CDR3 is TGTGCCAGTATCCGCAATCGAGGCAGGGGCGCCCCGGGCTATGGCTACACCTTC. Protein: CASIRNRGRGAPGYGYTF. The chain uses TRBV19 and TRBJ1-2, with D tentatively TRBD1 (6 bases). Deletions cut 7 bases from V and 4 bases from J, with 28 bases between. The CDR3 sequence is 18 residues long. The germline CDR1 and CDR2 sequences are LNHDA and SQIVND (reference sequence).

In DNA form, the CDR3 reads TGTGCCAGCAGCTTGGGGTCGGGGACCGGGGAGCTGTTTTTT. Translating it yields CASSLGSGTGELFF. V usage is TRBV5-4 and J usage is TRBJ2-2; tentative D call: TRBD2 (5 bases). Trimming removed 0 bases from V and 5 bases from J, with 8 bases in between. There are 14 residues in the CDR3. In germline, CDR1 is SGHNT, CDR2 YYREEE (reference sequence).

This clone was seen once. The genes are TRBV28 and TRBJ2-7, with TRBD2 as a possible D gene (6 bases). The CDR3 runs 15 residues. Trimming took off 2 bases at V and 2 bases at J, with 13 bases between the two ends. The germline V gene has CDR1 MDHEN and CDR2 SYDVKM. CDR3 loop: CASSLRRGKTYEQYF. Here the CDR3 DNA reads TGTGCCAGCAGTTTAAGACGGGGGAAGACCTACGAGCAGTACTTC. The whole variable domain, remainder taken from reference TRBV28 and TRBJ2-7, is DVKVTQSSRYLVKRTGEKVFLECVQDMDHENMFWYRQDPGLGLRLIYFSYDVKMKEKGDIPEGYSVSREKKERFSLILESASTNQTSMYLCASSLRRGKTYEQYFGPGTRLTVT.

The chain couples TRBV28 to TRBJ2-2; 10 bases line up with TRBD1. This CDR3 contains 15 residues. CDR1 and CDR2 from the germline V gene are MDHEN and SYDVKM. V shed 5 bases and J 4 bases; nucleotides not matched to a gene: 4. The CDR3 DNA is TGTGCCAGCAGTCCCGGGACAGGGGTCACCGGGGAGCTGTTTTTT. Its translation is CASSPGTGVTGELFF.

The chain is built from TRBV7-2 and TRBJ2-5; D is undetermined. This CDR3 is built from 13 residues. Trimming took 1 base from V and 5 from J, leaving 8 bases between them. Germline loops: CDR1 SGHTA, CDR2 FQGNSA. CDR3 region: CASSLVVGETQYF. Written as DNA, the CDR3 is TGTGCCAGCAGCTTAGTGGTGGGCGAGACCCAGTACTTC.